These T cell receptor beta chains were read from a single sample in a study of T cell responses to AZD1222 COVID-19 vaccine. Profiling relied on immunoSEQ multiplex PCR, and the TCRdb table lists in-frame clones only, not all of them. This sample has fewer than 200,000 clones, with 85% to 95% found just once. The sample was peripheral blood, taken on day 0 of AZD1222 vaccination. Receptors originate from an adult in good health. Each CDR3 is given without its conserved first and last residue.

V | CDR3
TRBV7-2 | ASSFRGSYNSPLH
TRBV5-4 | ASSFLGGDTQY
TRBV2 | ASRLETGMNYGYT
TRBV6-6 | ASSYSETGLQPQH
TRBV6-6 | ASSRQAQGTEAF
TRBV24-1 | ATSDVSGYT
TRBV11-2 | ASSLDRGSNYGYT
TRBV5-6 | ASSLAGVGEKLF
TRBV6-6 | ASSYSRLGVDTEAF
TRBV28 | ASSPRTPGKRNEQF
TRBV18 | ASSPPGQAVVQY
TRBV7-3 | ASSLSRAAADTQY
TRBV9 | ATPPGQGRPYGYT
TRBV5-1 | ASTQGGSPLH
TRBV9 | ASSVAGGRYGYT
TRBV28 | ASNDPAPLLREQF